One and the same sample provided the 2 T cell receptor beta chains below, sequenced in a study of shared clonotypes between healthy human individuals. Clones were sequenced by immunoSEQ multiplex PCR, and TCRdb holds only the in-frame ones, with some missing. There are millions of clones in the sample; over 85% occur only once, and under 0.15% lies in the top ten. What was sequenced was naive CD4+ T cells sorted from blood. Regarding subset: CD45RA+ positively selected. The receptors here all came from a man aged 18 to 35 in good health.

The chain carries TRBV6-1 and TRBJ2-7; D perhaps matches TRBD2 (5 bases). V was pared by 2 bases and J by 4 bases, with 15 bases between. The V gene's germline CDR1 is MNHNS and CDR2 SASEGT. The CDR3 has 15 amino acids. The chain's CDR3 is CASSESWRVEYEQYF. CDR3 coding DNA: TGTGCCAGCAGTGAATCGTGGCGGGTCGAATACGAGCAGTACTTC.

This chain connects TRBV6-5 to TRBJ2-5; 9 positions match TRBD1. Trimming cost V 0 bases and J 5 bases; bases outside gene matches: 7. Germline V lookup: CDR1 MNHEY, CDR2 SVGAGI. The CDR3 is 16 residues long. The CDR3 is CASSYSGTGLDETQYF. CDR3 DNA: TGTGCCAGCAGTTACTCGGGGACAGGGTTGGATGAGACCCAGTACTTC.